The clone carrying this T cell receptor (beta chain) was picked up many times. Antigen specificity is unknown. The study left out patients who had uncontrolled infection, other autoimmune disease, pregnancy or lactation. These data are taken from a study of T cells in Graves' hyperthyroidism and ophthalmopathy. Points from the study as a whole: Within blood appeared most thyroid clonotypes that had expanded above 0.001. A model built on 13 V-J features separated ophthalmopathy from stable hyperthyroidism.

V dropped 4 bases and J dropped 4 bases, with 11 bases sitting between them. The CDR3 contains 14 residues. CDR1 and CDR2 (germline): SGHRS, YFSETQ. Template material for amplifying TCR beta CDR3 regions consisted of RNA transcripts. With the HTBI primer set, the TCR CDR3 went through a first round of RT-PCR. Using its own MiXCR run on the multiplex PCR reads, TCRdb lists one record per CDR3 protein. Among hundreds of thousands of distinct CDR3 sequences listed, about 15% were seen once. The V and J genes are TRBV5-1 and TRBJ2-2; D may match TRBD1 or TRBD2 (5 bases each). The sequenced sample was blood. The TCR comes from a woman aged 18-29 years with Graves' hyperthyroidism. This CDR3 reads CASSPDGGTGELFF. CDR3 DNA sequence: TGCGCCAGCAGCCCCGATGGGGGCACCGGGGAGCTGTTTTTT.